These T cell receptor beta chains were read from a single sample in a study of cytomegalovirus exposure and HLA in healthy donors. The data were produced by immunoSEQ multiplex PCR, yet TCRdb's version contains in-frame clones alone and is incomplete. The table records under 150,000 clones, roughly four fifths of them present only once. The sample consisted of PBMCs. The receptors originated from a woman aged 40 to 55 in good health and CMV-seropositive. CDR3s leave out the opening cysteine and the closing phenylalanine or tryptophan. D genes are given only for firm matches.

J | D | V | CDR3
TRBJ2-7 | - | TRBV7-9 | ASSSGQYYEQY
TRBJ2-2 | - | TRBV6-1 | ASREVRFTGELF
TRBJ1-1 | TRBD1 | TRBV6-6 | ASRSVDRGSF
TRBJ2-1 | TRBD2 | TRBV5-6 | ASSSGLAGGNEQF
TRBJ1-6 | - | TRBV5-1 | ASSINRENNSPLH
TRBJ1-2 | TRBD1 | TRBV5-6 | ASSDGQGGGYT
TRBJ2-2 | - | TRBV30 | AAGGQTGELF
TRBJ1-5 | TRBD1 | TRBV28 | ASSSDAQGANQPQH
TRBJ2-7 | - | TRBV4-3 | ASSLGTAGHEQY
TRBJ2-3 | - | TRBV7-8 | ASSLVEGQARTQY
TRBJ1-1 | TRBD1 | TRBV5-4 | ASSLGTGGSKNTEAF
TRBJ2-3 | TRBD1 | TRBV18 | ASSLGQAGTDTQY
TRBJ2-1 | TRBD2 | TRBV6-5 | ASTGGDEQF
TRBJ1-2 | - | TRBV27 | ASSLSGVAFNGYT
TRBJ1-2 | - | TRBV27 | ASSLSGQSYGYT
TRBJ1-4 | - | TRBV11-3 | ASSSDFGEKLF
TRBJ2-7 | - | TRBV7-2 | ASSLIALGQGGDEQY
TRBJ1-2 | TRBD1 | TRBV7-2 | ASSPGQVNPYYGYT
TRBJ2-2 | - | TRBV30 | ARRRDSNTGELF
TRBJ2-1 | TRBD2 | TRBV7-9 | ASIRPSGEHNEQF
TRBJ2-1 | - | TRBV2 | ASSEEQGWNEQF
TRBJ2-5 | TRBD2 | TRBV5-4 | ASRVLAGEDETQY
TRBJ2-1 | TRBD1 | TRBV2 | ASRGDRADEQF
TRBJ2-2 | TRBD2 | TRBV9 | ATSPRGGAFGELF